This TCR beta chain was documented in a study of cytomegalovirus exposure and HLA in healthy donors. Overall study: A data release that came early held roughly 85 million unique TCRs from HLA-typed donors.

V gave up 1 base and J gave up 1 base, with 14 bases separating them. This CDR3 is 17 amino acids long. Germline V CDR1 and CDR2: KGHSY, FQNENV. About this clone itself: As yet, its antigen is unknown.

Findings and caveats of the study: The authors later found most CMV-associated TCR beta chains appeared HLA-restricted.

Amplification used 60 Vbeta primers and 13 Jbeta primers. As processed by the authors: An analysis that came later counted 80 million or so unique TCR beta chains, 10 million to 11 million shared. TCRdb's copy holds only in-frame clones and misses some; the assay was immunoSEQ multiplex PCR. The V and J calls and clone size are taken from that table; D and trimming were inferred from the DNA. The sample holds roughly 200,000 clones, 75% to 85% seen once. The sample comprised PBMCs. The receptor was derived from a woman aged 55-70 years in good health and CMV-seropositive. The V call is TRBV16, the J call TRBJ2-4; TRBD2 might be the D (6 bases). The chain's CDR3 is CASSQFIGGAAKNIQYF. The CDR3 nucleotides are TGTGCCAGCAGCCAATTTATCGGCGGGGCGGCCAAAAACATTCAGTACTTC.